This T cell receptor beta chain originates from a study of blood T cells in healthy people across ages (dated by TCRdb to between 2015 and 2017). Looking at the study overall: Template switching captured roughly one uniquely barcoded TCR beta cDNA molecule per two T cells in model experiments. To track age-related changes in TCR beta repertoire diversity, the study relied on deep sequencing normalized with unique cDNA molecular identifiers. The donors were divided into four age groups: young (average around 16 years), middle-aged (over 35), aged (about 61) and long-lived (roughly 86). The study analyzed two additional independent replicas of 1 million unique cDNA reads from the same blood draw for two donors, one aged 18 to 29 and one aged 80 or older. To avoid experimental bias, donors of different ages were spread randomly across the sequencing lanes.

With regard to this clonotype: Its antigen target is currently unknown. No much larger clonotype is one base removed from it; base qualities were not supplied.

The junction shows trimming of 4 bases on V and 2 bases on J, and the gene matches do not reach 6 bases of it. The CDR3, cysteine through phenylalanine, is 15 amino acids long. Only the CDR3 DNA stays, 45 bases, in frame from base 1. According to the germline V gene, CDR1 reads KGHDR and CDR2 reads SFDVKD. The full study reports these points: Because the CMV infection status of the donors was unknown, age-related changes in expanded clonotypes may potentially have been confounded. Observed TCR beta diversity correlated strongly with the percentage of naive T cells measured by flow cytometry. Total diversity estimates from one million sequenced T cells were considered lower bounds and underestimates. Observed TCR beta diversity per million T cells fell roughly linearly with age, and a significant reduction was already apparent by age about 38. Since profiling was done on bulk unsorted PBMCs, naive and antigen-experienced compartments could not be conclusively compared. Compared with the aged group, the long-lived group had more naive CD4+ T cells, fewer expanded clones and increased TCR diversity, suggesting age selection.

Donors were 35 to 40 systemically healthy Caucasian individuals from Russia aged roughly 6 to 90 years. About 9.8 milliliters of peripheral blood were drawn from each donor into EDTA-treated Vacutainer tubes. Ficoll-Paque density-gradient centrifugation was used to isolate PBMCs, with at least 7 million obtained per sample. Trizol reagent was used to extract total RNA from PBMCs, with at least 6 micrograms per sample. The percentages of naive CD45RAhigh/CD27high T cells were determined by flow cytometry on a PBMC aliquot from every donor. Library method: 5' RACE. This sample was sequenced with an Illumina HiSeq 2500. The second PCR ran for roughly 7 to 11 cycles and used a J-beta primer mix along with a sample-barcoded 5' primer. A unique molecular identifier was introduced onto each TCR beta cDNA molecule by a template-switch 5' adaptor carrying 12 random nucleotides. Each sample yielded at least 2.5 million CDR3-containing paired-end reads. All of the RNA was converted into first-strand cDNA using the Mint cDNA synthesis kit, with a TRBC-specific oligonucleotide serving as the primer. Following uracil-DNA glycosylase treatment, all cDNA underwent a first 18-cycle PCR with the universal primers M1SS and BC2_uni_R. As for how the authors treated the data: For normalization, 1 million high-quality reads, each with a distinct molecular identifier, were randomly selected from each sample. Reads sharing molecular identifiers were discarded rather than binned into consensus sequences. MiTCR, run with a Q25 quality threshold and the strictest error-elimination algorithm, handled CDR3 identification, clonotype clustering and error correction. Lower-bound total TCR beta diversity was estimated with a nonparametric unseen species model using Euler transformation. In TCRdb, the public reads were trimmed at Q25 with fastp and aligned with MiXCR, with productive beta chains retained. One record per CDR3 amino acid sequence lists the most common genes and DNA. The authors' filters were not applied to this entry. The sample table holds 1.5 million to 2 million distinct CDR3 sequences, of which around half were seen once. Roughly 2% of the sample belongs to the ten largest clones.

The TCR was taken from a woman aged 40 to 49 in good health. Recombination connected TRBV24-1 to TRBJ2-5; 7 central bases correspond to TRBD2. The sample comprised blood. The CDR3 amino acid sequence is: CATSDPGTTQETQYF. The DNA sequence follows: TGTGCCACCAGTGACCCCGGGACTACTCAAGAGACCCAGTACTTC.